This TCR beta chain originates from a study of CD8+CD57+ T cells in acquired aplastic anemia. In germline, CDR1 is SGHTA, CDR2 FQGTGA. The CDR3 extends over 15 amino acids. The V segment lost 6 bases and the J segment 0 bases; nucleotides outside the gene matches: 6. For CDR3 and TCR beta VDJ profiling, genomic DNA was the template used. In TCRdb, the reads were re-called with MiXCR into one record per CDR3 protein. Seen here are over 150,000 distinct CDR3 sequences, less than 65% observed once, and the top ten hold 16%. The receptor comes from a human donor in good health, serving as a control. Specimen: sorted CD4+, CD8+, or CD8+CD57+ T cells (not recorded which) from PBMCs. The chain has TRBV7-3 and TRBJ2-7; 9 bases align to TRBD1. The CDR3 sequence: CASSRTGASSYEQYF. As DNA, the CDR3 is TGTGCCAGCAGTCGGACAGGGGCTAGCTCCTACGAGCAGTACTTC.